This T cell receptor beta chain originates from a study of CD8 T cells in Susac syndrome. V was clipped by 3 bases and J by 5 bases, with 16 bases between them. This CDR3 region has 16 residues. CD8+ and CD4+ blood T cells underwent TCR beta sequencing. The multiple sclerosis control group comprised treatment-naive patients with stable or active relapsing-remitting disease. TEMRA cells were FACS-enriched, unlike CD8+ and CD4+ T cells, which were negatively isolated. A quantity of about 0.5 to 1 ug RNA underwent reverse transcription using random hexamers. Amplification of TCR beta CDR3 was carried out by immunoSEQ multiplex PCR, which covered 54 Vbeta and 13 Jbeta segments. MiXCR was run by TCRdb on the immunoSEQ multiplex PCR reads, yielding one entry per CDR3 protein. The profile shows roughly 330,000 distinct CDR3 sequences, approximately 90% of them singletons.

Source material: CD4+ T cells from PBMCs. This receptor was obtained from a human donor with multiple sclerosis. This chain joins TRBV12-3 or TRBV12-4 and TRBJ2-2; the D is unclear. CDR3 region: CASSFSPNRQTGELFF. CDR3 bases: TGTGCCAGCAGTTTCTCCCCAAATAGACAAACCGGGGAGCTGTTTTTT.